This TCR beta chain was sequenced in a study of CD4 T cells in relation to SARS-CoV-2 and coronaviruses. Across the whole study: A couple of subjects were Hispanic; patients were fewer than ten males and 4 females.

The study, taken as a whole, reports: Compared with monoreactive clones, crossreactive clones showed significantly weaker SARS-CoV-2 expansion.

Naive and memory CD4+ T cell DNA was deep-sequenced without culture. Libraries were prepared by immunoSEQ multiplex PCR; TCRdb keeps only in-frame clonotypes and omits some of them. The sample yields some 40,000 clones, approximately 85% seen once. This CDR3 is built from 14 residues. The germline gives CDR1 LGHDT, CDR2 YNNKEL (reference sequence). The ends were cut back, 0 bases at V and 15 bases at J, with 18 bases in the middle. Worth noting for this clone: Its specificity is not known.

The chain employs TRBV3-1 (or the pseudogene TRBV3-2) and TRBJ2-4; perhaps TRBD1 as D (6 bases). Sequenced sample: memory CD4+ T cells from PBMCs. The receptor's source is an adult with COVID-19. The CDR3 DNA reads TGTGCCAGCAGCCAAGATGGTACGCGGACAGAACTGTACTTC. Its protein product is CASSQDGTRTELYF.